This T cell receptor beta chain was identified in a study of T-cell memory formation after mild COVID-19 (dated by TCRdb to the early 2020s). Concerning the study at large: Most TCR sequence clusters were specific to one of the two donors. T-cell clones expanding and contracting after mild COVID-19 in a couple of donors were tracked by longitudinal TCRalpha and TCRbeta repertoire sequencing. Two young, previously healthy adult volunteers made up the cohort, one male and one female.

Beyond this particular receptor, the publication reports: Some responding clones were detected in pre-infection memory, which suggested that pre-existing cross-reactive memory T cells had joined the SARS-CoV-2 response. The study included only a couple of mild cases, and larger cohorts that include severe cases with pre-infection samples were judged to be necessary. Whether the second-wave clones peaking on day 37 were SARS-CoV-2 specific was not confirmed. Clones contracting from day 15 to 85 had balanced CD4/CD8 phenotypes, while a second wave expanding from day 15 to 37 was biased towards CD4+. Contracting CD4+ clones were found mainly in CM and EM memory subsets, while CD8+ clones were enriched in EMRA.

This clonotype occurred a few times. Its antigen is unknown. No clone much larger than this one lies a single base away; base qualities are absent. The run used an Illumina NovaSeq 6000. TCRalpha and TCRbeta cDNA libraries were built by 5'RACE with constant-segment primers, adding sample barcodes and unique molecular identifiers. Trizol reagent was used to extract RNA from every sample. Amplification of the libraries took two PCR steps, and the second step added a second sample barcode plus Illumina TruSeq adapters. The libraries were sequenced on an Illumina NovaSeq using 2 x 150 bp paired-end reads. Under the source paper's analysis protocol: With migec v1.2.7, reads were demultiplexed and then collapsed into UMI-guided consensus sequences. Using mixcr v2.1.11, the UMI consensuses were aligned to TRA and TRB V and J templates and assembled into clonotypes. Expanded or contracted clonotypes were those called significant by both edgeR and NoisET, with noise models trained on biological replicates. For edgeR calls, a false discovery rate-adjusted p below 0.01 and a log2 fold-change threshold of 1 were applied. As an exploratory analysis of dynamics, max-normalized trajectories of the 1000 most abundant clonotypes were examined with PCA combined with hierarchical clustering. Separately sequenced CD4+ and CD8+ repertoires were used to assign a CD4 or CD8 phenotype to each responding clone. TCRdb trimmed public reads at Q25 via fastp, called clones via MiXCR and kept in-frame beta chains. Each CDR3 protein gets just one entry, which takes the most common genes and DNA from the rows behind it. TCRdb, not the authors, supplied the V and J calls. The sample contains about 360,000 distinct CDR3 sequences, 13% to 15% of them found a single time. The top ten constitute about 22% of the sample.

Ficoll-Paque density gradient centrifugation was the method used to isolate PBMCs. The origin of this receptor is a man between 18 and 29 years old who had mild COVID-19 (a few samples of this study predate the infection). The sample titles of this study are shuffled in the database, so cell type and time point are left out; the donor was told from shared clones. The specimen sequenced was PBMCs or a T cell subset sorted from them (not recorded which).

In nucleotide form, the sequence is TGTGCGGACCCCAATGAGCAGTTCTTC. Translated, it gives CADPNEQFF. The chain employs TRBV7-6 and TRBJ2-1, with an unclear D gene assignment. The CDR3 covers 9 residues, taking in both the cysteine and the phenylalanine. The DNA shown is the 27-base CDR3, in frame from base 1. The germline V gene provides CDR1 SGHVS and CDR2 FNYEAQ.